The 21 T cell receptor beta chains reported below all come from one sample, sequenced in a study of radiation and T cells in renal cell carcinoma. Noted treatment: treatment-naive control, cytoreductive nephrectomy. Sequencing was performed with immunoSEQ multiplex PCR; in TCRdb, only in-frame clones are kept and a portion is missing. The sample has around 15,000 clones; roughly three fifths are singletons. This specimen was tumor tissue, taken from a patient whose treatment was nephrectomy without radiotherapy. The receptors shown here come from a man between 45 and 60 years old with renal cell carcinoma.

This clone was seen a few times. The chain recombines TRBV5-4 with TRBJ1-4, with D unclear. The CDR3 spans 15 residues. Trimming stripped 3 bases from V and 6 bases from J, with 15 bases between. CDR1 and CDR2 (germline): SGHNT, YYREEE (reference sequence). CDR3 coding DNA: TGTGCCAGCAGCTCCCCAGGAGAGATGGATGAAAAACTGTTTTTT. Protein product: CASSSPGEMDEKLFF.

V and J are TRBV29-1 and TRBJ2-2; D might be TRBD2 (5 bases). The V end lost 1 base, the J end lost 6 bases, and 12 bases lay between the germline ends. The germline V gene encodes CDR1 SQVTM and CDR2 ANQGSEA. The CDR3 totals 14 residues. The chain's CDR3 is CSVEGTRRAGELFF. CDR3 sequence (DNA): TGCAGCGTTGAAGGCACGCGGCGGGCCGGGGAGCTGTTTTTT.

The V gene is TRBV27, the J gene TRBJ1-4; weak D call: TRBD1 (5 bases). Per the germline V gene, CDR1 is MNHEY and CDR2 is SMNVEV (reference sequence). This CDR3 contains 16 residues. V shed 7 bases and J shed 0 bases, with 15 bases lying between them. CDR3: CASTPFGGTTNEKLFF. The CDR3 DNA follows: TGTGCCAGCACCCCTTTTGGGGGAACAACTAATGAAAAACTGTTTTTT.

This clone came up a few times. The chain combines TRBV15 with TRBJ1-2, with D uncertain. Germline assignment: CDR1 LNHNV and CDR2 YYDKDF (reference sequence). The V gene lost 0 bases and the J gene lost 4 bases, with 12 bases spanning the gap. CDR3 length equals 15 residues. The CDR3 region has the DNA TGTGCCACCAGCAGAGATCCCACAGAAGGCTATGGCTACACCTTC. Its translation is CATSRDPTEGYGYTF.

This clone occurred a few times. The CDR3 DNA is TGTGCCAGCTCAGGCTGGACTGAAGCTTTCTTT. Its translation is CASSGWTEAFF. The J gene is TRBJ1-1, the V gene TRBV18; D ambiguous. The germline V and J ends were trimmed by 5 bases and 5 bases, with 6 bases remaining between them. The CDR3 sequence is 11 residues long. Germline CDR1 KGHSH, CDR2 LQKENI.

The V and J genes are TRBV21-1 and TRBJ1-2. TRBV21-1 is an annotated pseudogene. The CDR3 runs to 13 residues. This CDR3 reads CASTWARAAGYTF. The CDR3 region has the DNA TGTGCCAGCACCTGGGCGAGGGCCGCTGGCTACACCTTC.

J is TRBJ2-7 and V is TRBV9; D not certain. Germline CDR1 is SGDLS and CDR2 is YYNGEE. V lost 0 bases, J lost 8 bases, and 6 bases lay in between. This CDR3 has 11 amino acids. Here the CDR3 DNA reads TGTGCCAGCAGCGTAGGGAGACAGCAGTACTTC. It translates to CASSVGRQQYF.

This clone was picked up a small number of times. The V and J genes are TRBV19 and TRBJ2-7; tentatively, D is TRBD1 (6 bases). The CDR3 extends over 14 amino acids. Trimming shortened V by 4 bases and J by 0 bases, and 10 bases separated the two germline ends. Germline V lookup: CDR1 LNHDA, CDR2 SQIVND (reference sequence). CDR3 bases: TGTGCCAGTAGTAGACAGGAGAGCTCCTACGAGCAGTACTTC. This codes for CASSRQESSYEQYF.

CDR3 nucleotide sequence: TGTGCCAGCAGCTTTTCAGGGGGTGGTGGCTACACCTTC. Translating it yields CASSFSGGGGYTF. This sequence joins TRBV7-2 and TRBJ1-2; 7 bases are a match to TRBD1. CDR3 length: 13 amino acids. V was pared by 3 bases and J by 7 bases, with 5 bases of the junction left unmatched. Germline CDR1 is SGHTA and CDR2 is FQGNSA.

The CDR3: CASSTGQGPYYGYTF. The CDR3 bases are TGCGCCAGCAGCACCGGACAGGGCCCCTACTATGGCTACACCTTC. This chain links TRBV5-1 with TRBJ1-2; 8 bases map to TRBD1. V shed 4 bases and J 3 bases; nucleotides not matched to a gene: 8. The germline V gene has CDR1 SGHRS and CDR2 YFSETQ. The CDR3 covers 15 residues. The full variable domain, completed using reference TRBV5-1 and TRBJ1-2, is KAGVTQTPRYLIKTRGQQVTLSCSPISGHRSVSWYQQTPGQGLQFLFEYFSETQRNKGNFPGRFSGRQFSNSRSEMNVSTLELGDSALYLCASSTGQGPYYGYTFGSGTRLTVV.

This sequence joins TRBV29-1 and TRBJ2-7; a possible D gene is TRBD1 (6 bases). CDR3 size: 13 residues. Per germline, CDR1 SQVTM and CDR2 ANQGSEA. V was cut by 6 bases and J by 0 bases, with 12 bases left in between. CDR3 DNA sequence: TGCAGCGTGGACAAGACAGGCTCCTACGAGCAGTACTTC. Its protein is CSVDKTGSYEQYF.

This clone was recorded a few times. V gene TRBV6-6 combines with J gene TRBJ2-7; 7 bases line up with TRBD2. V lost 5 bases and J lost 6; bases outside the gene matches: 7. Per germline, CDR1 MNHNY and CDR2 SVGAGI (reference sequence). The length of the CDR3 is 13 residues. CDR3 in amino acids: CASSPNPGGEQYF. The CDR3 DNA is TGTGCCAGCAGTCCAAACCCGGGGGGCGAGCAGTACTTC.

This clone has more than one count but fewer than ten. The chain combines TRBV7-2 with TRBJ1-1; D unclear. The CDR3 contains 13 residues. Germline values: CDR1 SGHTA, CDR2 FQGNSA. Trimming stripped 2 bases from V and 6 bases from J, with 10 bases between. This chain's CDR3 is CASSLFQQAEAFF. The CDR3 DNA is TGTGCCAGCAGCTTATTTCAGCAGGCTGAAGCTTTCTTT.

The chain links TRBV5-6 to TRBJ1-5; 10 bases line up with TRBD1. With V trimmed by 4 bases and J by 6 bases, 13 bases remained unmatched. Germline V gives CDR1 SGHDT, CDR2 YYEEEE. The CDR3 covers 17 residues. The CDR3 bases are TGTGCCAGCAGCCTCGGGACAGGGGAGAGGGAAGTTCAGCCCCAGCATTTT. As protein: CASSLGTGEREVQPQHF. Full variable domain (rest looked up from reference TRBV5-6 and TRBJ1-5): DAGVTQSPTHLIKTRGQQVTLRCSPKSGHDTVSWYQQALGQGPQFIFQYYEEEERQRGNFPDRFSGHQFPNYSSELNVNALLLGDSALYLCASSLGTGEREVQPQHFGDGTRLSIL.

The count of this clone is one. The gene calls are TRBV6-1 and TRBJ1-3; D may be TRBD1 (5 bases). The germline gives CDR1 MNHNS, CDR2 SASEGT. V gave up 2 bases and J gave up 3 bases, with 11 bases separating them. This CDR3 has 15 residues. The CDR3 region is CASSEPGAYGNTIYF. The CDR3 nucleotides read TGTGCCAGCAGTGAACCCGGGGCCTATGGAAACACCATATATTTT.

CDR3 residues: CASSAPGDLYNEQFF. CDR3 nucleotide sequence: TGTGCCAGCAGCGCCCCGGGGGACCTCTACAATGAGCAGTTCTTC. The genes are TRBV5-6 and TRBJ2-1; D is perhaps TRBD2 (6 bases). Germline-derived CDR1 and CDR2 are SGHDT and YYEEEE. V lost 4 bases to trimming and J lost 3 bases, with 14 bases between them. The CDR3 is 15 amino acids. The complete variable domain, with remaining parts taken from reference TRBV5-6 and TRBJ2-1, reads DAGVTQSPTHLIKTRGQQVTLRCSPKSGHDTVSWYQQALGQGPQFIFQYYEEEERQRGNFPDRFSGHQFPNYSSELNVNALLLGDSALYLCASSAPGDLYNEQFFGPGTRLTVL.

This clone is medium-sized (0.01 to 0.1%) within its sample. The chain employs TRBV5-1 and TRBJ1-2, with D maybe TRBD1 (5 bases). Germline loops: CDR1 SGHRS, CDR2 YFSETQ. Deletions cut 0 bases from V and 8 bases from J, with 17 bases between. The CDR3 spans 15 residues. The CDR3 region is CASSLEAGSSRGYTF. The CDR3 DNA follows: TGCGCCAGCAGCTTGGAGGCAGGGTCGTCGAGGGGCTACACCTTC.

This chain links TRBV5-1 with TRBJ1-1, with D perhaps TRBD1 (6 bases). This CDR3 is 16 amino acids long. CDR1 and CDR2 (germline): SGHRS, YFSETQ. V was shortened by 0 bases and J by 5 bases, with 17 bases between the two germline ends. The CDR3 sequence is CASSLEAGGARTEAFF. CDR3 sequence (DNA): TGCGCCAGCAGCTTGGAAGCGGGGGGGGCGCGGACTGAAGCTTTCTTT.

The chain is built from TRBV19 and TRBJ1-4, with 7 bases identical to TRBD1. The CDR3 spans 16 residues. Germline V lookup: CDR1 LNHDA, CDR2 SQIVND (reference sequence). J lost 7 bases, V lost 5 bases, and 13 bases had no gene match. The CDR3 reads CASSPGTAGRGEKLFF. In DNA form, the CDR3 reads TGTGCCAGTAGTCCGGGGACAGCCGGGAGGGGTGAAAAACTGTTTTTT.

The chain carries TRBV6-1 and TRBJ2-1; D perhaps matches TRBD2 (6 bases). V shed 6 bases and J shed 10 bases, with 10 bases lying between them. Germline assignment: CDR1 MNHNS and CDR2 SASEGT. CDR3 size: 11 residues. Written as DNA, the CDR3 is TGTGCCAGCAGCCCGGGGGTCGAGCAGTTCTTC. This sequence encodes CASSPGVEQFF.

This chain connects TRBV5-1 to TRBJ2-3; D not resolved. The germline V and J ends were trimmed by 5 bases and 0 bases, with 10 bases remaining between them. The CDR3 is made up of 14 amino acids. The germline V gene has CDR1 SGHRS and CDR2 YFSETQ. CDR3 coding DNA: TGCGCCAGCAGTAGGCAAACTAGCACAGATACGCAGTATTTT. The encoded protein is CASSRQTSTDTQYF.